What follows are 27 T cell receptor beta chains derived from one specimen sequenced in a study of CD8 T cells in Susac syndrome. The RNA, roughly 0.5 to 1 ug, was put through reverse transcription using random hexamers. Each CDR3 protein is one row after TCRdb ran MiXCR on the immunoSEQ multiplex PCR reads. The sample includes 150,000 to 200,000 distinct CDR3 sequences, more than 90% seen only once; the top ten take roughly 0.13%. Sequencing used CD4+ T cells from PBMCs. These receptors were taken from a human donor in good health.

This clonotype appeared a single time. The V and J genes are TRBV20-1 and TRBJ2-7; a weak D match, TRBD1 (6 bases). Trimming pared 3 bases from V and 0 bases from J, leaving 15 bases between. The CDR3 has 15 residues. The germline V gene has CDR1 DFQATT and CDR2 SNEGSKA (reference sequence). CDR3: CSARAPGQSSYEQYF. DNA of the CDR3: TGCAGTGCTAGGGCGCCGGGACAAAGCTCCTACGAGCAGTACTTC.

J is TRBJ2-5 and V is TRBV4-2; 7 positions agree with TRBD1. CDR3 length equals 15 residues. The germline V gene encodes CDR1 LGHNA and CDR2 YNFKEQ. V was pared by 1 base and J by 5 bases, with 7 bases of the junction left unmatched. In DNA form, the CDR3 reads TGTGCCAGCAGCCAAGCCGGGACAGAAGTTGAGACCCAGTACTTC. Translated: CASSQAGTEVETQYF.

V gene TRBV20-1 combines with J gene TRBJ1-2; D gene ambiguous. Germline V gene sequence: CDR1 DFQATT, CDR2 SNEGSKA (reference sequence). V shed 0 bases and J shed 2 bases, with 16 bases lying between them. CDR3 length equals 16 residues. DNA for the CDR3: TGCAGTGCTAGAGAATCTGGCAGAGTTAAGAACTATGGCTACACCTTC. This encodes CSARESGRVKNYGYTF.

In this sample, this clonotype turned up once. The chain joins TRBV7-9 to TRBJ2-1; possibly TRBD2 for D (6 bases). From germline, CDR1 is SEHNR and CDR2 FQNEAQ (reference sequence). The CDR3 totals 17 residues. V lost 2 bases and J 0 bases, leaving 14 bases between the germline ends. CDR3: CASSLLSSRGSYNEQFF. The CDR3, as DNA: TGTGCCAGCAGCTTACTATCCTCGCGGGGCTCCTACAATGAGCAGTTCTTC.

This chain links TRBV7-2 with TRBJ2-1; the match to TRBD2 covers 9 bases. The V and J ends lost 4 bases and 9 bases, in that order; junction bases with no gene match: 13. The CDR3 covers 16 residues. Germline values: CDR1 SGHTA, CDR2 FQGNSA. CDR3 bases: TGTGCCAGCAGCTCCGCGGGGGGGTCCAATTATATTGAGCAGTTCTTC. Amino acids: CASSSAGGSNYIEQFF.

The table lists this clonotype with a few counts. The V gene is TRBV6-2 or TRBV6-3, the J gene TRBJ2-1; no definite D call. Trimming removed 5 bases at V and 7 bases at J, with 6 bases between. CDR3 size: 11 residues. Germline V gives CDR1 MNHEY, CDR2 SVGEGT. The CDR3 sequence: CASSILNEQFF. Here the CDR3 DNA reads TGTGCCAGCAGTATACTGAATGAGCAGTTCTTC.

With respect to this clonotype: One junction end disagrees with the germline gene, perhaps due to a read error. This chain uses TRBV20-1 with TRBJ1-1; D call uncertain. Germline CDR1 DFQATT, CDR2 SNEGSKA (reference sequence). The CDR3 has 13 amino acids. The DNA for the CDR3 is TGCAGTGCTAGGTCTATGGTGAACTCTGAAGCTTTCTTT. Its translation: CSARSMVNSEAFF.

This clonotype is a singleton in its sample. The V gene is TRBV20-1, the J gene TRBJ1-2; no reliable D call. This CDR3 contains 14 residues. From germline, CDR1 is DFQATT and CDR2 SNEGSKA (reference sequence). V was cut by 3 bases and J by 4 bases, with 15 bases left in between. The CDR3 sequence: CSASDEASIYGYTF. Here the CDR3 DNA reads TGCAGTGCTAGTGATGAGGCGAGTATCTATGGCTACACCTTC.

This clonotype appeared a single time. CDR3 sequence: CASSESVRGRAFF. CDR3 bases: TGTGCCAGCAGTGAGTCGGTCCGGGGGAGAGCTTTCTTT. This chain joins TRBV2 and TRBJ1-1; weak D call: TRBD1 (5 bases). V lost 3 bases and J lost 10, with 15 bases in between. The CDR3 sequence is 13 residues long. In germline, CDR1 is SNHLY, CDR2 FYNNEI.

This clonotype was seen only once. DNA of the CDR3: TGTGCCACCAGTGATCCAGGACCTAACTATGGCTACACCTTC. This gives the protein CATSDPGPNYGYTF. This chain links TRBV24-1 with TRBJ1-2; no reliable D call. The CDR3 totals 14 residues. Trimming stripped 3 bases from V and 0 bases from J, with 7 bases between. CDR1 KGHDR and CDR2 SFDVKD come from the germline V gene.

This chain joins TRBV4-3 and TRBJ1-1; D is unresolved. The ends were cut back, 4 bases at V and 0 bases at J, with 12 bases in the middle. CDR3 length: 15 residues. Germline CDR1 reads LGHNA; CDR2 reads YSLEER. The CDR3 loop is CASSPQHSMNTEAFF. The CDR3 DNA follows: TGCGCCAGCAGCCCACAACACAGCATGAACACTGAAGCTTTCTTT.

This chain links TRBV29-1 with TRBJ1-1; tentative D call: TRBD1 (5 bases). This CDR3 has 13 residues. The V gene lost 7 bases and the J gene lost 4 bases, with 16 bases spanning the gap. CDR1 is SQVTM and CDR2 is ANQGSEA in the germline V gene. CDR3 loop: CSAGDGGSTEAFF. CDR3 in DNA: TGCAGCGCGGGGGACGGGGGGAGCACTGAAGCTTTCTTT.

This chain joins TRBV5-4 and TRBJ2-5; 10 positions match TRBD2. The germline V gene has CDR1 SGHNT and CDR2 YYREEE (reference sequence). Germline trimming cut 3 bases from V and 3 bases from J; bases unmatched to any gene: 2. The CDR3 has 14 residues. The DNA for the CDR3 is TGTGCCAGCAGCTGGAGCGGGGGGGAAGAGACCCAGTACTTC. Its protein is CASSWSGGEETQYF.

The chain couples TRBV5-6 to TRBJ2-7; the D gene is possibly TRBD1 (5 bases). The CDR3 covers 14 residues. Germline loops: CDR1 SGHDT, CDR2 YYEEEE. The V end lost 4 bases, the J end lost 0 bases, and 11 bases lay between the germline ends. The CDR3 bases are TGTGCCAGCAGCATCCCAGGGATCTCCTACGAGCAGTACTTC. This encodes CASSIPGISYEQYF. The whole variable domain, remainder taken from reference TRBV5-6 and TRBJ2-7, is DAGVTQSPTHLIKTRGQQVTLRCSPKSGHDTVSWYQQALGQGPQFIFQYYEEEERQRGNFPDRFSGHQFPNYSSELNVNALLLGDSALYLCASSIPGISYEQYFGPGTRLTVT.

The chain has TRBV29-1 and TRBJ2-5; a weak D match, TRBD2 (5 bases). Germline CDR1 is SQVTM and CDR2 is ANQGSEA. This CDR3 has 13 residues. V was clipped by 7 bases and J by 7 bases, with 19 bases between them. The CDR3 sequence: CSAFLESGGTQYF. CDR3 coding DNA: TGCAGCGCCTTCCTAGAATCTGGAGGGACCCAGTACTTC. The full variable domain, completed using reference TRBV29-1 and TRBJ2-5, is SAVISQKPSRDICQRGTSLTIQCQVDSQVTMMFWYRQQPGQSLTLIATANQGSEATYESGFVIDKFPISRPNLTFSTLTVSNMSPEDSSIYLCSAFLESGGTQYFGPGTRLLVL.

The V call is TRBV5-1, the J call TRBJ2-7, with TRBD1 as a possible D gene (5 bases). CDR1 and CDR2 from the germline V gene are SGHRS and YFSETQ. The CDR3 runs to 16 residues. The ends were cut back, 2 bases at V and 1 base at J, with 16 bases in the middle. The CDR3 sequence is CASSFAGQGYSYEQYF. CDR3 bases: TGCGCCAGCAGCTTTGCCGGCCAGGGATATTCCTACGAGCAGTACTTC.

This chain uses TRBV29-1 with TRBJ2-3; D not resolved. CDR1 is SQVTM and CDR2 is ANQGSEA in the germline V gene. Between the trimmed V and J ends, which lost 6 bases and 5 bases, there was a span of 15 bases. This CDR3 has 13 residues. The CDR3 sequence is CSVVTVMGDTQYF. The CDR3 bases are TGCAGCGTCGTCACAGTAATGGGAGATACGCAGTATTTT.

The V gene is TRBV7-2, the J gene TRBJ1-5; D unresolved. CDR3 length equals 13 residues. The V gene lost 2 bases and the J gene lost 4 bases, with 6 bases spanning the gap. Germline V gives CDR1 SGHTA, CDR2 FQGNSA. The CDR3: CASSLSRNQPQHF. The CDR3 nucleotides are TGTGCCAGCAGCTTAAGTAGGAATCAGCCCCAGCATTTT. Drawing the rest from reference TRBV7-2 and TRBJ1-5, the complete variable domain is GAGVSQSPSNKVTEKGKDVELRCDPISGHTALYWYRQSLGQGLEFLIYFQGNSAPDKSGLPSDRFSAERTGGSVSTLTIQRTQQEDSAVYLCASSLSRNQPQHFGDGTRLSIL.

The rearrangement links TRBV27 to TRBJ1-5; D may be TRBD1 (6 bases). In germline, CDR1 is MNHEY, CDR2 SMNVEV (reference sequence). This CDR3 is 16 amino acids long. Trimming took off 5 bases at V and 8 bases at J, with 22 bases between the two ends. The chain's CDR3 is CASSPRYRGGYEPQHF. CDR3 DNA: TGTGCCAGCAGTCCCAGGTATCGAGGGGGTTATGAGCCCCAGCATTTT.

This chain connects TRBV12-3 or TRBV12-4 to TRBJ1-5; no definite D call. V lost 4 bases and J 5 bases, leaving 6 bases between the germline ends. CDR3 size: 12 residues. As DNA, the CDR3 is TGTGCCAGCAGTTCACACGATCAGCCCCAGCATTTT. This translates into CASSSHDQPQHF.

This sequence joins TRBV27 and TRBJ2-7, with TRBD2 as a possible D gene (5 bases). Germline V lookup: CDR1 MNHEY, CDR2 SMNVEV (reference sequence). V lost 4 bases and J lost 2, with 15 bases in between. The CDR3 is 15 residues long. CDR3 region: CASSSLGEGAYEQYF. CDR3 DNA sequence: TGTGCCAGCAGTTCTCTCGGAGAGGGAGCCTACGAGCAGTACTTC.

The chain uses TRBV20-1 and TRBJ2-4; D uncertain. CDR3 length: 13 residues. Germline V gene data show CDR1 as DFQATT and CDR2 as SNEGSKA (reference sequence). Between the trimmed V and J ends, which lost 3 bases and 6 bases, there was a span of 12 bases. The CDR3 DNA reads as TGCAGTGCTAGTAGCAGGCCCACAAACATTCAGTACTTC. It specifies CSASSRPTNIQYF.

The chain's CDR3 is CASSVGGQGSEQYF. The CDR3 DNA follows: TGTGCCAGCAGCGTAGGGGGACAGGGGAGCGAGCAGTACTTC. The chain links TRBV9 to TRBJ2-7, with 10 bases fitting TRBD1. V lost 0 bases, J lost 6 bases, and 3 bases stayed unmatched. Germline lookup yields CDR1 SGDLS and CDR2 YYNGEE. The CDR3 sequence is 14 residues long.

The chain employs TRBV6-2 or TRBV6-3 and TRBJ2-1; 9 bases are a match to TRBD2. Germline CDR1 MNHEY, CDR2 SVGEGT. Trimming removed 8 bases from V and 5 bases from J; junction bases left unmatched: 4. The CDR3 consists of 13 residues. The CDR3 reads CASGSGGHNEQFF. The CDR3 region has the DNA TGTGCCAGCGGTAGCGGGGGTCACAATGAGCAGTTCTTC.

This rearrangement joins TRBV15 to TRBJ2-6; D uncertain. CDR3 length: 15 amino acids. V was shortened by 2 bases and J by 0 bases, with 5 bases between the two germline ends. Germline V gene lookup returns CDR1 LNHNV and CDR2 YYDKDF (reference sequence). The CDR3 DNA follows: TGTGCCACCAGCAGACCGCCCTCTGGGGCCAACGTCCTGACTTTC. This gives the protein CATSRPPSGANVLTF.

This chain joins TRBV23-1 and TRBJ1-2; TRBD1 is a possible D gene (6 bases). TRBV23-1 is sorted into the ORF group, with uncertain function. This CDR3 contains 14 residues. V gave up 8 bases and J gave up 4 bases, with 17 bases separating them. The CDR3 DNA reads TGCGCCAGCGCAGGGGTGGAGGTGGGCTATGGCTACACCTTC. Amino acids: CASAGVEVGYGYTF.

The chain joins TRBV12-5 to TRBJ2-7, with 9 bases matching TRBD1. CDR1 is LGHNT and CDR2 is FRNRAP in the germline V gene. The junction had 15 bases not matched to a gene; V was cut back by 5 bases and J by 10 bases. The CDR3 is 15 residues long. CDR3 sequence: CASGPRTGVRSEQYF. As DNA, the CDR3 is TGTGCTAGTGGTCCCCGGACAGGGGTTAGGTCGGAACAGTACTTC.